The 17 T cell receptor beta chains below all came from one sample that was sequenced in a study of shared clonotypes between healthy human individuals. Selected positively for CCR7 and CD45RO-negative, naive CD8 cells excluded terminally differentiated effector memory CD45RA+ cells. Here immunoSEQ multiplex PCR was the method, and the copy in TCRdb shows in-frame clones only, minus some. Here the sample spans around 2,000,000 clones, more than 85% being singletons. The sequencing sample was made of naive CD8+ T cells from PBMCs. Every receptor here comes from a man younger than 30 in good health. Some clones in this sample may be carry-over from other donors' samples.

The chain recombines TRBV7-9 with TRBJ2-7, with 7 bases fitting TRBD1. CDR3 length: 12 residues. The germline gives CDR1 SEHNR, CDR2 FQNEAQ (reference sequence). V shed 5 bases and J 6 bases; nucleotides not matched to a gene: 4. CDR3 amino acids: CASSPHRGEQYF. For the CDR3, the DNA is TGTGCCAGCAGCCCTCACAGGGGCGAGCAGTACTTC.

V usage is TRBV2 and J usage is TRBJ1-1; tentative D call: TRBD1 (5 bases). Germline CDR1 is SNHLY and CDR2 is FYNNEI. The CDR3 extends over 16 amino acids. V lost 7 bases and J 1 base, leaving 19 bases between the germline ends. Here the CDR3 DNA reads TGTGCCAGCACTCGGGGACGGGAGAAAAAGAACACTGAAGCTTTCTTT. Translation: CASTRGREKKNTEAFF.

The rearrangement joins TRBV30 to TRBJ2-1, with D possibly being TRBD1 (6 bases). The CDR3 covers 13 residues. Germline CDR1 and CDR2: GTSNPN and SVGIG (reference sequence). Trimming removed 6 bases at V and 7 bases at J, with 16 bases between. In nucleotides, the CDR3 is TGTGCCTGCCTCATGGACAGTCTTAATGAGCAGTTCTTC. This encodes CACLMDSLNEQFF.

The chain combines TRBV6-5 with TRBJ2-7; D gene ambiguous. Deletions cut 4 bases from V and 2 bases from J, with 6 bases between. The CDR3 is made up of 12 amino acids. Germline loops: CDR1 MNHEY, CDR2 SVGAGI. The CDR3 sequence is CASSSGPYEQYF. CDR3 in DNA: TGTGCCAGCAGTTCCGGGCCCTACGAGCAGTACTTC.

With respect to this clone: Additional DNA sequences in this sample encode the identical CDR3. V and J are TRBV5-4 and TRBJ1-1; possible D gene TRBD1, 6 bases. Looked up from germline, CDR1 is SGHNT and CDR2 is YYREEE (reference sequence). CDR3 length: 13 residues. Trimming cost V 0 bases and J 8 bases, with 11 bases left between them. CDR3 bases: TGTGCCAGCAGCTTGGACAGGGCGTCGGAAGCTTTCTTT. Protein sequence: CASSLDRASEAFF. The complete variable domain, with remaining parts taken from reference TRBV5-4 and TRBJ1-1, reads ETGVTQSPTHLIKTRGQQVTLRCSSQSGHNTVSWYQQALGQGPQFIFQYYREEENGRGNFPPRFSGLQFPNYSSELNVNALELDDSALYLCASSLDRASEAFFGQGTRLTVV.

For this clone: Distinct nucleotide sequences in the sample also encode this CDR3. The chain employs TRBV5-1 and TRBJ2-1; D perhaps matches TRBD2 (6 bases). Germline CDR1 is SGHRS and CDR2 is YFSETQ. The germline V and J ends were trimmed by 2 bases and 3 bases, with 6 bases remaining between them. The CDR3 extends over 13 amino acids. CDR3 region: CASSFGGYNEQFF. CDR3 nucleotide sequence: TGCGCCAGCAGCTTCGGGGGCTACAATGAGCAGTTCTTC. Filled out from reference TRBV5-1 and TRBJ2-1, the complete variable domain reads KAGVTQTPRYLIKTRGQQVTLSCSPISGHRSVSWYQQTPGQGLQFLFEYFSETQRNKGNFPGRFSGRQFSNSRSEMNVSTLELGDSALYLCASSFGGYNEQFFGPGTRLTVL.

This clone was observed once. The chain recombines TRBV5-6 with TRBJ2-7, with 7 bases identical to TRBD2. The J segment lost 3 bases and the V segment lost 4 bases, leaving 7 bases of the junction unmatched. Germline CDR1 and CDR2: SGHDT and YYEEEE. This CDR3 contains 14 residues. CDR3 residues: CASSPAAGRYEQYF. The CDR3 nucleotides read TGTGCCAGCAGCCCCGCAGCGGGACGCTACGAGCAGTACTTC.

This clone was picked up one time. One end of the junction fails to match germline, which may point to a read error. Here the CDR3 reads CASSFEEGGYAQYF. In nucleotides, the CDR3 is TGTGCCAGCAGTTTTGAGGAGGGAGGTTACGCGCAGTACTTC. The chain links TRBV28 to TRBJ2-7, with a tentative D call TRBD2 (6 bases). This CDR3 spans 14 amino acids. The germline V gene has CDR1 MDHEN and CDR2 SYDVKM.

The chain employs TRBV5-8 and TRBJ2-2; 10 bases agree with TRBD2. V gave up 0 bases and J gave up 3 bases; unmatched junction bases: 5. CDR1 and CDR2 (germline): SGHTS, YDEGEE. CDR3 length equals 17 residues. DNA for the CDR3: TGTGCCAGCAGCTTGGATACTAGCGGGGTCGACACCGGGGAGCTGTTTTTT. Protein: CASSLDTSGVDTGELFF.

Concerning this clone: The sample contains more than one DNA sequence encoding this CDR3. The chain is built from TRBV9 and TRBJ2-7; D gene uncertain. This CDR3 is 14 amino acids long. Germline CDR1 SGDLS, CDR2 YYNGEE. V was shortened by 0 bases and J by 1 base, with 8 bases between the two germline ends. CDR3 bases: TGTGCCAGCAGCGTAGGGGTCGGGTCCTACGAGCAGTACTTC. This sequence encodes CASSVGVGSYEQYF.

The chain employs TRBV9 and TRBJ1-1; the D is unclear. This CDR3 comprises 14 residues. From germline, CDR1 is SGDLS and CDR2 YYNGEE. With 4 bases removed from V and 5 bases from J, the gap between germline ends came to 15 bases. CDR3 residues: CASSPWMVGTEAFF. CDR3 DNA: TGTGCCAGCAGCCCCTGGATGGTGGGGACTGAAGCTTTCTTT.

This clone was seen once. V is TRBV30 and J is TRBJ2-7; D is ambiguous. Between the trimmed V and J ends, which lost 5 bases and 4 bases, there was a span of 15 bases. The V gene's germline CDR1 is GTSNPN and CDR2 SVGIG (reference sequence). The CDR3 has 13 residues. The DNA for the CDR3 is TGTGCCTGGGAGAGCGATGGGGTGTACGAGCAGTACTTC. It is translated as CAWESDGVYEQYF.

Comment on this clone: This CDR3 is also generated by other DNA sequences in the sample. This chain joins TRBV19 and TRBJ2-1; no firm D call. Germline assignment: CDR1 LNHDA and CDR2 SQIVND (reference sequence). V gave up 3 bases and J gave up 4 bases, with 4 bases separating them. The CDR3 has 12 amino acids. CDR3 in amino acids: CASSIRYNEQFF. The DNA for the CDR3 is TGTGCCAGTAGTATCCGTTACAATGAGCAGTTCTTC.

The chain links TRBV10-3 to TRBJ2-6; D remains unclear. The CDR3 length is 15 residues. V lost 0 bases to trimming and J lost 0 bases, with 3 bases between them. The V gene's germline CDR1 is ENHRY and CDR2 SYGVKD. CDR3 loop: CAISESNSGANVLTF. For the CDR3, the DNA is TGTGCCATCAGTGAGTCGAACTCTGGGGCCAACGTCCTGACTTTC.

This sequence joins TRBV28 and TRBJ2-1; no clear D gene. The CDR3 totals 13 residues. Trimming took off 7 bases at V and 5 bases at J, with 12 bases between the two ends. In germline, CDR1 is MDHEN, CDR2 SYDVKM. CDR3 nucleotide sequence: TGTGCCAGCACTATAAAGCCCCACAATGAGCAGTTCTTC. This gives the protein CASTIKPHNEQFF.

V is TRBV9 and J is TRBJ2-2; 9 bases align to TRBD2. Germline CDR1 reads SGDLS; CDR2 reads YYNGEE. CDR3 size: 15 residues. V was pared by 0 bases and J by 6 bases, with 3 bases of the junction left unmatched. Written as DNA, the CDR3 is TGTGCCAGCAGCGTAGGCGGGAGGGCCGCCGGGGAGCTGTTTTTT. Its translation is CASSVGGRAAGELFF.

This chain connects TRBV2 to TRBJ2-1; no firm D call. The V gene's germline CDR1 is SNHLY and CDR2 FYNNEI. The V end lost 2 bases, the J end lost 9 bases, and 11 bases lay between the germline ends. This CDR3 is 13 amino acids long. In nucleotides, the CDR3 is TGTGCCAGCAGTGAATCGGCCCCCAGTGAGCAGTTCTTC. Translated, it gives CASSESAPSEQFF.